These 4 T cell receptor beta chains originate from one sample sequenced in a study of CXCR3-negative and CXCR3-positive naive CD8 T cells. cDNA libraries for TRB were generated by 5' RACE incorporating UMI labels. Using the 5' RACE reads, TCRdb records one entry per CDR3 protein without DNA. The record lists about 130,000 distinct CDR3 sequences, of which the ten most abundant hold less than 0.3%. The sequenced sample consisted of naive CXCR3- CD8+ T cells from blood. The subset denotes: CD45RO-CCR7+CD27+CD95- naive CD8+ T cells lacking CXCR3 (TNR3-). The receptors here all came from a human donor in good health. Some clones in this sample may be carry-over from other donors' samples.

The gene calls are TRBV7-2 and TRBJ2-3; the D call from TCRdb, TRBD2, cannot be confirmed without DNA. This CDR3 has 19 amino acids. Germline CDR1 is SGHTA and CDR2 is FQGNSA. This chain's CDR3 is CASSLVPGLAGVQGDTQYF.

The chain links TRBV12-3 or TRBV12-4 to TRBJ2-7; TCRdb returns TRBD1, unconfirmable since there is no DNA. The CDR3 runs 14 residues. The CDR3 here is CASSLDRGFPEQYF.

V is TRBV18 and J is TRBJ2-7. Per germline, CDR1 KGHSH and CDR2 LQKENI. CDR3 length: 13 amino acids. The CDR3 protein is CASSPPDAYEQYF.

The J gene is TRBJ2-7, the V gene TRBV20-1. Germline CDR1 is DFQATT and CDR2 is SNEGSKA (reference sequence). This CDR3 region has 11 residues. CDR3 sequence reads: CSARGSYEQYF.